The 20 T cell receptor beta chains in this list originate from one sample, sequenced in a study of T-cell reconstitution after alpha-beta-depleted transplantation in children. For TCRbeta, the library was prepared with unique molecular identifiers. MiXCR was run by TCRdb on the PCR reads, yielding one entry per CDR3 protein. The sample has some 200,000 distinct CDR3 sequences; just over 14% are singletons. The sequenced sample was PBMCs from the stem cell graft donor, obtained from the stem cell graft. These receptors originate from a human donor who donated a stem cell graft to a child with acute lymphoblastic leukemia.

This clonotype was found many times. V is TRBV12-3 or TRBV12-4 and J is TRBJ2-3; 10 positions match TRBD2. V lost 6 bases and J lost 2; bases outside the gene matches: 8. This CDR3 contains 16 residues. CDR3 amino acids: CASSSLAGAITDTQYF. CDR3 nucleotides: TGTGCCAGCAGCTCTCTAGCGGGAGCCATCACAGATACGCAGTATTTT.

J is TRBJ2-5 and V is TRBV12-3 or TRBV12-4; TRBD1 matches at 8 bases. The CDR3 is made up of 15 amino acids. Losses at the gene ends were 6 bases for V and 3 bases for J; bases not matched to a gene: 9. The CDR3 DNA follows: TGTGCCAGCAGCCAGACAGGGGACGGTAAAGAGACCCAGTACTTC. It encodes CASSQTGDGKETQYF.

This clonotype was observed a few times. The chain links TRBV15 to TRBJ2-6; no firm D call. Per the germline V gene, CDR1 is LNHNV and CDR2 is YYDKDF (reference sequence). V was shortened by 0 bases and J by 4 bases, with 16 bases between the two germline ends. There are 18 residues in the CDR3. DNA of the CDR3: TGTGCCACCAGCAGAGATCAACCCGCCTCCGCCGGGGCCAACGTCCTGACTTTC. Its protein product is CATSRDQPASAGANVLTF.

The gene calls are TRBV5-1 and TRBJ2-7; the D gene is possibly TRBD1 (6 bases). The CDR3 runs 16 residues. Germline CDR1 and CDR2: SGHRS and YFSETQ. The V and J ends lost 5 bases and 2 bases respectively, with 20 bases between them. The CDR3 is CASRAQDRIDTYEQYF. The DNA of the CDR3 is TGCGCCAGCAGGGCCCAAGACAGGATCGACACCTACGAGCAGTACTTC.

The table lists this clonotype with many counts. The genes are TRBV10-3 and TRBJ2-1, with 8 bases that match TRBD1. The V gene end was trimmed by 6 bases and the J gene end by 9 bases; junction bases not matched to a gene: 16. This CDR3 has 16 residues. Per the germline V gene, CDR1 is ENHRY and CDR2 is SYGVKD. DNA for the CDR3: TGTGCCATCAGGAATAATGTTGGACAGGGAATAGGTGAGCAGTTCTTC. It encodes CAIRNNVGQGIGEQFF.

With regard to this clonotype: Being one base from a much bigger clone, this may be a read error. The rearrangement joins TRBV5-1 to TRBJ1-1; D remains ambiguous. Germline CDR1 reads SGHRS; CDR2 reads YFSETQ. CDR3 size: 13 residues. The CDR3 spells CTSTEYMATEAFF. The CDR3 coding sequence is TGCACCAGCACGGAGTACATGGCTACTGAAGCTTTCTTT.

In this sample, this clonotype turned up many times. V is TRBV5-1 and J is TRBJ1-1; D gene uncertain. Between the trimmed V and J ends, which lost 0 bases and 0 bases, there was a span of 12 bases. The V gene's germline CDR1 is SGHRS and CDR2 YFSETQ. CDR3 length: 16 amino acids. The CDR3, as DNA: TGCGCCAGCAGCTTGGAAGTTCTAGGGATGAACACTGAAGCTTTCTTT. This encodes CASSLEVLGMNTEAFF.

A few counts support this clonotype. The V and J genes are TRBV12-3 or TRBV12-4 and TRBJ1-5; D is unclear. The CDR3 extends over 15 amino acids. V lost 4 bases to trimming and J lost 0 bases, with 10 bases between them. CDR3 nucleotide sequence: TGTGCCAGCAGTTCCGGGGTGATTAGCAATCAGCCCCAGCATTTT. It encodes CASSSGVISNQPQHF.

This clonotype was seen ten or more times. V and J are TRBV11-2 and TRBJ2-6; maybe TRBD2 (6 bases). V lost 7 bases, J lost 4 bases, and 11 bases lay in between. This CDR3 has 14 residues. The germline V gene encodes CDR1 SGHAT and CDR2 FQNNGV. In DNA form, the CDR3 reads TGTGCCAGCATCCCTGGGAGGGGGGCCAACGTCCTGACTTTC. This gives the protein CASIPGRGANVLTF. Full variable domain (rest looked up from reference TRBV11-2 and TRBJ2-6): EAGVAQSPRYKIIEKRQSVAFWCNPISGHATLYWYQQILGQGPKLLIQFQNNGVVDDSQLPKDRFSAERLKGVDSTLKIQPAKLEDSAVYLCASIPGRGANVLTFGAGSRLTVL.

This clonotype was counted many times. The gene calls are TRBV10-2 and TRBJ2-7; 7 positions agree with TRBD1. CDR1 and CDR2 (germline): WSHSY, SAAADI. The V segment lost 4 bases and the J segment 4 bases; nucleotides outside the gene matches: 4. This CDR3 spans 13 amino acids. As DNA, the CDR3 is TGCGCCAGCAGTGTTGGCAGGGGGTACGAGCAGTACTTC. It specifies CASSVGRGYEQYF.

This clonotype was counted many times. The chain couples TRBV27 to TRBJ1-1; possible D gene TRBD1, 5 bases. V lost 1 base, J lost 1 base, and 10 bases lay in between. CDR1 and CDR2 (germline): MNHEY, SMNVEV (reference sequence). CDR3 length: 15 residues. CDR3 nucleotide sequence: TGTGCCAGCAGTTTATGGGGGGGTAGGAACACTGAAGCTTTCTTT. This translates into CASSLWGGRNTEAFF.

This clonotype was detected ten times or more. V is TRBV5-5 and J is TRBJ2-2, with TRBD2 as a possible D gene (6 bases). Germline V gives CDR1 SGHKS, CDR2 YYEKEE (reference sequence). Between the trimmed V and J ends, which lost 1 base and 1 base, there was a span of 14 bases. The CDR3 loop spans 17 amino acids. The CDR3 sequence: CASSLSNTRGNTGELFF. CDR3 DNA sequence: TGTGCCAGCAGCTTGTCCAACACGCGGGGGAACACCGGGGAGCTGTTTTTT.

CDR3 sequence reads: CSASLAFLYNEQFF. CDR3 in DNA: TGCAGTGCTAGTCTGGCTTTTCTTTACAATGAGCAGTTCTTC. The V call is TRBV20-1, the J call TRBJ2-1; D is ambiguous. The length of the CDR3 is 14 residues. The V end was cut by 3 bases, the J end by 4 bases, with 13 bases between. CDR1 DFQATT and CDR2 SNEGSKA come from the germline V gene (reference sequence).

The gene calls are TRBV27 and TRBJ2-3; 9 bases agree with TRBD1. The length of the CDR3 is 17 residues. V trimming: 3 bases; J trimming: 4 bases; junction bases outside the gene matches: 11. CDR1 and CDR2 from the germline V gene are MNHEY and SMNVEV (reference sequence). The CDR3 loop is CASSLYAQGQGSDTQYF. The CDR3 bases are TGTGCCAGCAGTTTGTATGCTCAGGGACAGGGCTCAGATACGCAGTATTTT.

This clonotype has at least ten counts. The V gene is TRBV4-2, the J gene TRBJ1-1; TRBD1 matches 9 bases. V was pared by 3 bases and J by 4 bases, with 3 bases of the junction left unmatched. Germline lookup yields CDR1 LGHNA and CDR2 YNFKEQ. The CDR3 has 14 residues. CDR3 DNA sequence: TGTGCCAGCAGCCAGTCGACAGGGGGCACTGAAGCTTTCTTT. It specifies CASSQSTGGTEAFF.

This clonotype was recorded many times. V and J are TRBV5-6 and TRBJ1-1; D gene unclear. CDR1 SGHDT and CDR2 YYEEEE come from the germline V gene. V was cut by 4 bases and J by 4 bases, with 11 bases left in between. This CDR3 contains 13 residues. CDR3 residues: CASSVNGPTEAFF. The CDR3 bases are TGTGCCAGCAGCGTGAACGGCCCCACTGAAGCTTTCTTT.

This clonotype was seen at least ten times. The V and J genes are TRBV25-1 and TRBJ1-5; D might be TRBD1 (6 bases). The CDR3 runs to 15 residues. Trimming removed 6 bases at V and 9 bases at J, with 21 bases between. Germline values: CDR1 MGHDK, CDR2 SYGVNS. DNA for the CDR3: TGTGCCAGCAGCGGGGGGCCCACTTGGGATCCGCCCCAGCATTTT. Its translation: CASSGGPTWDPPQHF.

The chain couples TRBV23-1 to TRBJ2-1; 11 bases fit TRBD2. TRBV23-1 counts as an open reading frame of uncertain function. V was pared by 3 bases and J by 7 bases, with 11 bases of the junction left unmatched. The CDR3 runs to 17 residues. CDR3: CASSHPGLAEAWNEQFF. CDR3 in DNA: TGCGCCAGCAGTCACCCGGGACTAGCGGAAGCCTGGAATGAGCAGTTCTTC.

The V gene is TRBV5-1, the J gene TRBJ2-3, with a weak D call TRBD2 (7 bases). Germline V gene sequence: CDR1 SGHRS, CDR2 YFSETQ. The length of the CDR3 is 15 residues. Deletions cut 4 bases from V and 3 bases from J, with 15 bases between. DNA for the CDR3: TGCGCCAGCAGCGGAGGGGGGGGCCCGACAGATACGCAGTATTTT. This sequence encodes CASSGGGGPTDTQYF.

This clonotype was picked up many times. The chain recombines TRBV10-1 with TRBJ2-5; possible D gene TRBD2, 5 bases. Trimming took off 10 bases at V and 5 bases at J, with 17 bases between the two ends. CDR1 is WNHNN, CDR2 SYGVQD, per germline (reference sequence). The CDR3 has 13 amino acids. The DNA for the CDR3 is TGCGCCACAAGTCGGGATCTCCTGGAGACCCAGTACTTC. This translates into CATSRDLLETQYF.